This T cell receptor (beta chain) is drawn from a study of cytomegalovirus exposure and HLA in healthy donors (dated by TCRdb to about 2017). Context from the whole study: A later analysis indicated that the roughly 130 validation repertoires were generated on the platform also employed for the 700 or so repertoires of the first cohort. The study aimed to test whether signatures of past pathogen exposure could be identified by cataloging public T cell receptors. Besides the first cohort of hundreds of subjects, a separate validation cohort made up of 120 different subjects was used. High-throughput TCR immunosequencing, statistical association of individual TCRs with disease status, and machine learning were combined to predict cytomegalovirus infection status.

CDR1 and CDR2 are drawn from the germline V gene (reference sequence): SGHNT, YYREEE. From the cysteine through the phenylalanine, the CDR3 covers 12 amino acids. Only CDR3 DNA is held: 36 bases, read in frame from base 1. V and J are truncated by 7 bases and 3 bases respectively, leaving an intervening sequence of 9 bases. Beyond this particular receptor, the publication reports: Most TCR sequences were seen in very few donors, while some public TCRs were found in many individuals. The classifier was reported to diagnose cytomegalovirus status with high specificity and sensitivity in both the original and validation cohorts. The authors suggested that the approach could potentially be extended to other disease states and immunological phenotypes. The study gave a list of about 150 TCR beta chains associated with cytomegalovirus. A later analysis lacked HLA typing for the validation cohort, so it scored co-occurrence in that cohort across all 130 or so repertoires. Of the cluster scores, 90% to 95% were above 0 in a later analysis, which found that TCRs clustered in the first cohort also tended to co-occur in the 95 to 150 validation repertoires. In vitro tests confirmed that a few of the cytomegalovirus-associated TCR beta chains recognize cytomegalovirus antigens.

Libraries were made using the immunoSEQ multiplex PCR assay. The authors processed their data as follows. To diagnose cytomegalovirus status from the catalog of TCR beta chain sequences, a statistical classification framework was built. Drawn from immuneACCESS, this table holds only the in-frame rearrangements with V and J called that TCRdb kept. Clones are partly lost; checked studies trace under half to an unresolved V gene and leave the rest unexplained. V, J and clone size are those of that table, while D and trimming were read from the DNA. The sample records about 130,000 clones, approximately 88% of which are singletons. 2% to 2.5% of the sample rests with the top ten. Separate from the approximately 670-subject first cohort, the validation cohort of some 130 subjects was the group to which the donors belonged. Worth noting for this clone: The clone's antigen remains unknown. No much larger clonotype is one base removed from it; base qualities were not supplied.

Sequenced sample: PBMCs. This TCR was recovered from a woman under 30 in good health and CMV-seronegative. This sequence uses TRBV5-4 and TRBJ2-3, and possibly TRBD2, on 6 matching bases. The DNA is TGTGCCAGCGGCCGGGGGACAGATACGCAGTATTTT. It is translated as CASGRGTDTQYF.